This entry lists 26 T cell receptor beta chains sequenced from one sample in a study of blood T cell repertoires in COVID-19. Only in-frame clones appear in the TCRdb table, and some are missing; sequencing was by immunoSEQ multiplex PCR. The sample holds 350,000 to 500,000 clones, over 85% seen once. Sequenced: peripheral blood. Receptors were obtained from a man younger than 35 with COVID-19, enrolled during active disease.

The chain recombines TRBV10-3 with TRBJ2-3; 8 bases align to TRBD2. The CDR3 has 20 residues. CDR1 and CDR2 from the germline V gene are ENHRY and SYGVKD. V trimming: 4 bases; J trimming: 2 bases; junction bases outside the gene matches: 20. The CDR3 spells CAISGWASPHGGEITDTQYF. CDR3 nucleotide sequence: TGTGCCATCAGTGGTTGGGCCTCGCCTCACGGGGGGGAAATCACAGATACGCAGTATTTT.

The chain carries TRBV15 and TRBJ2-1; maybe TRBD2 (6 bases). V was cut by 8 bases and J by 4 bases, with 21 bases left in between. Per germline, CDR1 LNHNV and CDR2 YYDKDF (reference sequence). The CDR3 totals 16 residues. The chain's CDR3 is CATSGSGGREYNEQFF. The CDR3 nucleotides read TGTGCCACCTCCGGGAGTGGAGGGCGCGAATACAATGAGCAGTTCTTC.

This chain links TRBV18 with TRBJ2-1; 11 nucleotides align to TRBD2. J lost 8 bases, V lost 0 bases, and 6 bases had no gene match. The germline V gene has CDR1 KGHSH and CDR2 LQKENI. The CDR3 contains 16 residues. The CDR3 protein is CASSPPSGRALDEQFF. CDR3 nucleotides: TGTGCCAGCTCACCACCTAGCGGGAGGGCCCTCGATGAGCAGTTCTTC.

This clone was seen more than once but under ten times. The V call is TRBV4-2, the J call TRBJ1-4; D is unresolved. V shed 1 base and J shed 4 bases, with 13 bases lying between them. The CDR3 is made up of 16 amino acids. Germline CDR1 and CDR2: LGHNA and YNFKEQ. Here the CDR3 DNA reads TGTGCCAGCAGCCAAGCTGCAGGAGGATTTAATGAAAAACTGTTTTTT. Amino acid sequence: CASSQAAGGFNEKLFF.

The chain carries TRBV19 and TRBJ2-3, with TRBD2 identical over 10 bases. In germline, CDR1 is LNHDA, CDR2 SQIVND (reference sequence). CDR3 size: 16 residues. V lost 10 bases, J lost 5 bases, and 15 bases stayed unmatched. CDR3 nucleotide sequence: TGTGCCACTCAATTAAACAGCGGGGGGGCCGGAGATACGCAGTATTTT. As protein: CATQLNSGGAGDTQYF.

The CDR3 spells CASSQDRGLAMKETQYF. DNA for the CDR3: TGTGCCAGCAGCCAAGACAGGGGACTAGCTATGAAAGAGACCCAGTACTTC. The V gene is TRBV14, the J gene TRBJ2-5, with TRBD2 matching over 9 bases. After removal of 0 bases from V and 3 bases from J, the junction contained 8 bases not matched to a gene. CDR3 length: 17 residues. CDR1 and CDR2 from the germline V gene are SGHDN and FVKESK. The complete variable domain, with remaining parts taken from reference TRBV14 and TRBJ2-5, reads EAGVTQFPSHSVIEKGQTVTLRCDPISGHDNLYWYRRVMGKEIKFLLHFVKESKQDESGMPNNRFLAERTGGTYSTLKVQPAELEDSGVYFCASSQDRGLAMKETQYFGPGTRLLVL.

The V and J genes are TRBV9 and TRBJ1-1; 9 nucleotides line up with TRBD1. Losses at the gene ends were 0 bases for V and 5 bases for J; bases not matched to a gene: 5. In germline, CDR1 is SGDLS, CDR2 YYNGEE. The CDR3 runs 15 residues. In nucleotides, the CDR3 is TGTGCCAGCAGCGTAGCGGACAGGGGAAAAACTGAAGCTTTCTTT. Translation: CASSVADRGKTEAFF. The variable domain in full, completed from reference TRBV9 and TRBJ1-1, reads DSGVTQTPKHLITATGQRVTLRCSPRSGDLSVYWYQQSLDQGLQFLIQYYNGEERAKGNILERFSAQQFPDLHSELNLSSLELGDSALYFCASSVADRGKTEAFFGQGTRLTVV.

The CDR3 DNA sequence: TGTGCCAGCAGCTCAATGGGGGGGACTGAAGCTTTCTTT. This gives the protein CASSSMGGTEAFF. V gene TRBV7-9 combines with J gene TRBJ1-1; D might be TRBD1 (5 bases). Germline V CDR1 and CDR2: SEHNR, FQNEAQ (reference sequence). V was clipped by 4 bases and J by 5 bases, with 11 bases between them. The CDR3 totals 13 residues. Full variable domain (missing parts from reference TRBV7-9 and TRBJ1-1): DTGVSQNPRHKITKRGQNVTFRCDPISEHNRLYWYRQTLGQGPEFLTYFQNEAQLEKSRLLSDRFSAERPKGSFSTLEIQRTEQGDSAMYLCASSSMGGTEAFFGQGTRLTVV.

The genes are TRBV5-6 and TRBJ2-6, with D hard to call. Germline values: CDR1 SGHDT, CDR2 YYEEEE. The length of the CDR3 is 14 residues. V was trimmed by 2 bases and J by 4 bases, leaving 7 bases between them. The CDR3 nucleotides read TGTGCCAGCAGCTTTAGTGCCGGGGCCAACGTCCTGACTTTC. Protein sequence: CASSFSAGANVLTF.

V usage is TRBV10-3 and J usage is TRBJ2-5; D unclear. The CDR3 extends over 13 amino acids. V was cut by 3 bases and J by 6 bases, with 11 bases left in between. The germline gives CDR1 ENHRY, CDR2 SYGVKD. CDR3 amino acids: CAISDSPLQTQYF. In nucleotides, the CDR3 is TGTGCCATCAGTGACAGTCCCTTACAGACCCAGTACTTC.

This rearrangement joins TRBV2 to TRBJ2-6; D gene uncertain. Trimming cost V 0 bases and J 0 bases, with 12 bases left between them. The CDR3 loop spans 18 amino acids. Germline CDR1 reads SNHLY; CDR2 reads FYNNEI. The CDR3 loop is CASSEAVAYSSGANVLTF. CDR3 nucleotide sequence: TGTGCCAGCAGTGAAGCGGTCGCCTACAGCTCTGGGGCCAACGTCCTGACTTTC.

CDR3 sequence: CASSLGRGIAPLHF. Here the CDR3 DNA reads TGTGCCAGCAGTTTGGGCAGGGGTATAGCACCCCTCCACTTT. The V and J genes are TRBV27 and TRBJ1-6; maybe TRBD1 (6 bases). Germline loops: CDR1 MNHEY, CDR2 SMNVEV (reference sequence). V gave up 3 bases and J gave up 11 bases, with 14 bases separating them. The CDR3 sequence is 14 residues long.

This chain joins TRBV10-3 and TRBJ2-1, with TRBD1 matching over 12 bases. CDR3 length: 17 amino acids. Germline V lookup: CDR1 ENHRY, CDR2 SYGVKD. The ends lost 6 bases at V and 8 bases at J; junction bases unmatched: 14. The CDR3 here is CAIRPALGTGGSDEQFF. CDR3 DNA sequence: TGTGCCATCAGGCCCGCACTGGGGACAGGGGGCTCGGATGAGCAGTTCTTC.

The gene calls are TRBV20-1 and TRBJ2-5; the D gene is possibly TRBD2 (5 bases). V lost 3 bases to trimming and J lost 5 bases, with 10 bases between them. Germline V CDR1 and CDR2: DFQATT, SNEGSKA (reference sequence). There are 12 residues in the CDR3. CDR3 nucleotide sequence: TGCAGTGCTAGTCGGGGTTGGGAGACCCAGTACTTC. Protein product: CSASRGWETQYF.

J is TRBJ2-7 and V is TRBV2; the match to TRBD1 covers 7 bases. The ends lost 6 bases at V and 3 bases at J; junction bases unmatched: 8. Germline loops: CDR1 SNHLY, CDR2 FYNNEI. This CDR3 has 14 residues. As DNA, the CDR3 is TGTGCCAGCAGCGCCGGGACAGCCTACTACGAGCAGTACTTC. Translation gives CASSAGTAYYEQYF.

This CDR3 is CASSLLAGGEEQYF. In DNA, the CDR3 is TGTGCCAGCAGCTTACTAGCGGGAGGTGAAGAGCAGTACTTC. The J gene is TRBJ2-7, the V gene TRBV7-3; 11 bases fit TRBD2. Per the germline V gene, CDR1 is SGHTA and CDR2 is FQGTGA. The CDR3 covers 14 residues. With 2 bases clipped from V and 7 bases from J, the junction kept 4 bases outside the gene matches.

The genes are TRBV19 and TRBJ2-1; no reliable D call. V lost 7 bases and J 5 bases, leaving 9 bases between the germline ends. The CDR3 is 12 residues long. Germline V CDR1 and CDR2: LNHDA, SQIVND (reference sequence). The CDR3 DNA reads TGTGCCAGTACGAGCCTGAACAATGAGCAGTTCTTC. Translating it yields CASTSLNNEQFF.

The chain is built from TRBV3-1 (or the pseudogene TRBV3-2) and TRBJ2-7; the D gene is possibly TRBD1 (5 bases). The CDR3 has 12 amino acids. V gave up 2 bases and J gave up 6 bases, with 8 bases separating them. In germline, CDR1 is LGHDT, CDR2 YNNKEL (reference sequence). DNA of the CDR3: TGTGCCAGCAGCCAATTAGGGGTCGAGCAGTACTTC. Protein product: CASSQLGVEQYF.

The rearrangement links TRBV11-2 to TRBJ2-7; D unclear. V lost 0 bases to trimming and J lost 2 bases, with 20 bases between them. CDR3 size: 18 residues. Germline CDR1 SGHAT, CDR2 FQNNGV. CDR3 in amino acids: CASSLDSARYAIPYEQYF. The CDR3 DNA reads as TGTGCCAGCAGCTTAGACTCCGCTAGGTACGCCATTCCCTACGAGCAGTACTTC. The full variable domain, its missing parts supplied by reference TRBV11-2 and TRBJ2-7, is EAGVAQSPRYKIIEKRQSVAFWCNPISGHATLYWYQQILGQGPKLLIQFQNNGVVDDSQLPKDRFSAERLKGVDSTLKIQPAKLEDSAVYLCASSLDSARYAIPYEQYFGPGTRLTVT.

This sequence joins TRBV2 and TRBJ1-1; 8 bases line up with TRBD1. Germline V gives CDR1 SNHLY, CDR2 FYNNEI. Trimming took 11 bases from V and 6 from J; bases not matched to a gene: 5. The CDR3 contains 11 residues. This chain's CDR3 is CAGLQGAEAFF. The CDR3 bases are TGTGCCGGTCTACAGGGGGCTGAAGCTTTCTTT.

The V gene is TRBV25-1, the J gene TRBJ2-7, with a weak D call TRBD1 (6 bases). There are 13 residues in the CDR3. Germline assignment: CDR1 MGHDK and CDR2 SYGVNS. V lost 8 bases, J lost 5 bases, and 16 bases lay in between. The CDR3 protein is CASGTNNRNEQYF. The CDR3 DNA follows: TGTGCCAGCGGGACAAACAATAGAAACGAGCAGTACTTC.

The chain carries TRBV6-6 and TRBJ2-3, with TRBD1 identical over 9 bases. The CDR3 is 15 amino acids. CDR1 MNHNY and CDR2 SVGAGI come from the germline V gene (reference sequence). V trimming: 4 bases; J trimming: 8 bases; junction bases outside the gene matches: 10. The CDR3 DNA sequence: TGTGCCAGCAGTTTGACAGGGGGAGAGGGCGCTACGCAGTATTTT. Its translation: CASSLTGGEGATQYF.

This clone has just one count. DNA for the CDR3: TGTGCCAGCAGCTTCAGACAGGGGGCCAGCTACACCTTC. Amino acids: CASSFRQGASYTF. This rearrangement joins TRBV14 to TRBJ1-2, with 10 bases that match TRBD1. CDR1 and CDR2 from the germline V gene are SGHDN and FVKESK. V trimming: 5 bases; J trimming: 9 bases; junction bases outside the gene matches: 6. This CDR3 spans 13 amino acids.

The CDR3 nucleotides are TGTGCCAGCACTCAGGGGGATACGCAGTATTTT. This encodes CASTQGDTQYF. This rearrangement joins TRBV14 to TRBJ2-3; a weak D match, TRBD1 (6 bases). The germline gives CDR1 SGHDN, CDR2 FVKESK. Trimming left V 7 bases short and J 6 bases short, with 8 bases between. The CDR3 spans 11 residues. The full variable domain, with the rest looked up from reference TRBV14 and TRBJ2-3, is EAGVTQFPSHSVIEKGQTVTLRCDPISGHDNLYWYRRVMGKEIKFLLHFVKESKQDESGMPNNRFLAERTGGTYSTLKVQPAELEDSGVYFCASTQGDTQYFGPGTRLTVL.

The J gene is TRBJ1-4, the V gene TRBV6-1; D is uncertain. The CDR3 runs 14 residues. Germline V gene lookup returns CDR1 MNHNS and CDR2 SASEGT. Trimming stripped 0 bases from V and 5 bases from J, with 7 bases between. CDR3 DNA: TGTGCCAGCAGTGAAGCTGTGGCAAATGAAAAACTGTTTTTT. Protein sequence: CASSEAVANEKLFF.

The V gene is TRBV2, the J gene TRBJ1-4, with TRBD1 matching over 9 bases. Germline CDR1 and CDR2: SNHLY and FYNNEI. The CDR3 has 12 residues. With 11 bases clipped from V and 6 bases from J, the junction kept 4 bases outside the gene matches. The CDR3 region has the DNA TGTGCCGGCCGACAGGGGGATGAAAAACTGTTTTTT. Amino acid sequence: CAGRQGDEKLFF.